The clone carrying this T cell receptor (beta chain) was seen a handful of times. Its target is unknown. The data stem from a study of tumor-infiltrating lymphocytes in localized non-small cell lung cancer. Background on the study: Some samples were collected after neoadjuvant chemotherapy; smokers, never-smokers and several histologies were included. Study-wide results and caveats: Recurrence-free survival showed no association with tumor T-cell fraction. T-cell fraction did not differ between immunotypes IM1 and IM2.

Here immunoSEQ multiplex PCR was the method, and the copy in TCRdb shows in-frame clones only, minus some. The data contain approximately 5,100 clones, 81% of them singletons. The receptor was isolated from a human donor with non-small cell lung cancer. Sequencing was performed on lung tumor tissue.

CDR3 region: CSIAGGSTEAFF. In DNA form, the CDR3 reads TGCAGCATAGCAGGGGGGAGCACTGAAGCTTTCTTT. The chain recombines TRBV29-1 with TRBJ1-1, with 7 bases aligning to TRBD1. J lost 4 bases, V lost 8 bases, and 7 bases had no gene match. Germline-derived CDR1 and CDR2 are SQVTM and ANQGSEA. The CDR3 has 12 residues.